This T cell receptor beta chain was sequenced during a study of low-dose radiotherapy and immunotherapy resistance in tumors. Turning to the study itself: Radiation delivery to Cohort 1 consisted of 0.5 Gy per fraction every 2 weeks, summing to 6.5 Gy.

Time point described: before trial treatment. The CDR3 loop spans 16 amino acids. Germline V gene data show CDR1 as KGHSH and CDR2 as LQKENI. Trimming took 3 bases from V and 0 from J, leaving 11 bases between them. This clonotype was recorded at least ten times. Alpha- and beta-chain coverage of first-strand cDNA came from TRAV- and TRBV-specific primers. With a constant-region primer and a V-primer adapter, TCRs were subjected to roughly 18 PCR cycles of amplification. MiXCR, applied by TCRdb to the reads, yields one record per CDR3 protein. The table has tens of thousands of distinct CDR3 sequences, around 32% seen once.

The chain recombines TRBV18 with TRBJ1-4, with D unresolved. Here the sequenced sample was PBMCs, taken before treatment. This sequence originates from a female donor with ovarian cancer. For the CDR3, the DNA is TGTGCCAGCTCACCGATCCAAACTGCAACTAATGAAAAACTGTTTTTT. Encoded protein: CASSPIQTATNEKLFF.